Shown below are 21 T cell receptor beta chains from a single sample sequenced in a study of molecular identifiers for immune sequencing clone quantification. TCRdb reprocessed the PCR reads via MiXCR and lists one record per CDR3 protein. The repertoire holds some 100,000 distinct CDR3 sequences, with approximately 40% as singletons. Sequencing input: naive CD8+ T cells from blood, with Jurkat cell RNA spiked in. Subset here: FACS-sorted CD8+CD4-CCR7+CD45RA+ naive T cells. Receptors were obtained from a human donor in good health. Some libraries in this study had Jurkat cell RNA spiked in.

The CDR3 here is CASSTGLPIGLFF. CDR3 DNA: TGTGCCAGTAGTACGGGACTCCCGATTGGGCTGTTTTTT. The chain joins TRBV19 to TRBJ2-2, with D possibly being TRBD2 (6 bases). The CDR3 runs 13 residues. With 4 bases removed from V and 13 bases from J, the gap between germline ends came to 16 bases. Germline CDR1 LNHDA, CDR2 SQIVND (reference sequence).

The chain joins TRBV28 to TRBJ2-3; no firm D call. Germline CDR1 is MDHEN and CDR2 is SYDVKM. CDR3 length equals 16 residues. V was pared by 2 bases and J by 5 bases, with 17 bases between. In DNA, the CDR3 is TGTGCCAGCAGTTTAGGCCGGAGTTCGTATAGAGATACGCAGTATTTT. It translates to CASSLGRSSYRDTQYF.

The chain links TRBV10-3 to TRBJ2-3; D not certain. The CDR3 totals 14 residues. V dropped 8 bases and J dropped 0 bases, with 12 bases sitting between them. Looked up from germline, CDR1 is ENHRY and CDR2 is SYGVKD. The CDR3 spells CAIGTRASTDTQYF. As DNA, the CDR3 is TGTGCCATCGGTACTCGGGCAAGCACAGATACGCAGTATTTT.

In its sample, this clonotype was seen once. A read error may account for a junction end that differs from germline. The genes are TRBV29-1 and TRBJ2-3, with unresolved D. The CDR3 length is 14 residues. Germline V gene data show CDR1 as SQVTM and CDR2 as ANQGSEA. The CDR3 region is CSVVLPASTDSQYF. The CDR3 coding sequence is TGCAGCGTTGTATTGCCGGCAAGCACAGATTCGCAGTATTTT.

In the case of this clonotype: It may be a read error: a sequence one base away is much more abundant. The chain joins TRBV6-4 to TRBJ2-3; the match to TRBD2 covers 7 bases. The CDR3 loop spans 15 amino acids. The V gene's germline CDR1 is MRHNA and CDR2 SNTAGT. V shed 3 bases and J 4 bases; nucleotides not matched to a gene: 7. The CDR3 DNA is TGTGCCAGCAGTGAAGTTGGCGGGAGTGCAGATACGCAGTATTTT. It codes for CASSEVGGSADTQYF.

The gene calls are TRBV5-6 and TRBJ2-2; 8 bases align to TRBD1. The CDR3 is 15 amino acids. Germline V gene data show CDR1 as SGHDT and CDR2 as YYEEEE. Unmatched junction bases numbered 6, after V lost 3 bases and J lost 5 bases. CDR3 sequence reads: CASSSGQGRTGELFF. For the CDR3, the DNA is TGTGCCAGCAGCTCAGGACAGGGCAGGACCGGGGAGCTGTTTTTT.

The chain combines TRBV28 with TRBJ2-5; 7 nucleotides match TRBD1. The CDR3 spans 15 residues. From germline, CDR1 is MDHEN and CDR2 SYDVKM. J lost 0 bases, V lost 3 bases, and 4 bases had no gene match. In nucleotides, the CDR3 is TGTGCCAGCAGTTTCACACAGGGGTACCAAGAGACCCAGTACTTC. Its translation is CASSFTQGYQETQYF.

This clonotype was picked up a small number of times. V and J are TRBV29-1 and TRBJ2-1; TRBD2 agrees at 14 bases. The CDR3 runs to 20 residues. The germline gives CDR1 SQVTM, CDR2 ANQGSEA. V gave up 4 bases and J gave up 0 bases; unmatched junction bases: 14. CDR3 in DNA: TGCAGCGTTGTCCTAATACCGGGACTAGCGGGAGATAGCTCCTACAATGAGCAGTTCTTC. This encodes CSVVLIPGLAGDSSYNEQFF.

Many counts were recorded for this clonotype. The gene calls are TRBV7-2 and TRBJ1-5; TRBD1 is a possible D gene (6 bases). Trimming took 1 base from V and 0 from J, leaving 22 bases between them. This CDR3 region has 20 residues. Germline V lookup: CDR1 SGHTA, CDR2 FQGNSA. The CDR3 coding sequence is TGTGCCAGCAGCTTAGAAGGGGGTCGAGGGGTCCGATATAGCAATCAGCCCCAGCATTTT. It specifies CASSLEGGRGVRYSNQPQHF.

This clonotype was counted a few times. The chain recombines TRBV29-1 with TRBJ1-1; D remains ambiguous. The CDR3 consists of 13 residues. Germline V CDR1 and CDR2: SQVTM, ANQGSEA. The ends were cut back, 7 bases at V and 1 base at J, with 13 bases in the middle. The CDR3 region is CSADYRENTEAFF. The CDR3 bases are TGCAGCGCCGACTACAGAGAGAACACTGAAGCTTTCTTT.

The V gene is TRBV28, the J gene TRBJ2-7, with a tentative D call TRBD1 (6 bases). From germline, CDR1 is MDHEN and CDR2 SYDVKM. The CDR3 is 12 amino acids. Trimming shortened V by 5 bases and J by 5 bases, and 10 bases separated the two germline ends. The CDR3 is CASSRQVNEQYF. CDR3 bases: TGTGCCAGCAGTAGACAGGTAAACGAGCAGTACTTC.

Notes on this clonotype: A much larger clonotype is one base distant, so this may be a read error. The chain employs TRBV14 and TRBJ2-1; 9 bases agree with TRBD1. Germline V gene sequence: CDR1 SGHDN, CDR2 FVKESK. V gave up 4 bases and J gave up 9 bases; unmatched junction bases: 4. There are 13 residues in the CDR3. Here the CDR3 reads CASSLWTGAEQFF. Here the CDR3 DNA reads TGTGCCAGCAGCCTATGGACAGGGGCTGAGCAGTTCTTC.

About this clonotype: This may arise from a read error, as a much more abundant clone is one base away. This chain uses TRBV7-2 with TRBJ2-7; perhaps TRBD2 as D (5 bases). The germline V and J ends were trimmed by 5 bases and 5 bases, with 16 bases remaining between them. The germline CDR1 and CDR2 sequences are SGHTA and FQGNSA. This CDR3 has 14 amino acids. For the CDR3, the DNA is TGTGCCAGCAGCCCAGGACTTAAGGCCAACGAGCAGTACTTC. It encodes CASSPGLKANEQYF.

For this clonotype: The junction shows a germline mismatch at one end, possibly a read error. The CDR3 nucleotides read TGTGCCAGCAGGTACTCTGCAGGGCGCTCTGGAAACACCATATATTTT. Translated, it gives CASRYSAGRSGNTIYF. The genes are TRBV6-5 and TRBJ1-3, with D maybe TRBD1 (5 bases). Germline assignment: CDR1 MNHEY and CDR2 SVGAGI. The CDR3 covers 16 residues.

This clonotype was seen many times. V usage is TRBV2 and J usage is TRBJ1-1; no reliable D call. The CDR3 length is 13 residues. V was shortened by 4 bases and J by 0 bases, with 6 bases between the two germline ends. From germline, CDR1 is SNHLY and CDR2 FYNNEI. The CDR3 region is CASSGTLNTEAFF. For the CDR3, the DNA is TGTGCCAGCAGTGGGACCTTGAACACTGAAGCTTTCTTT.

This clonotype was seen a few times. The V call is TRBV20-1, the J call TRBJ2-7; 7 bases are a match to TRBD2. V was pared by 1 base and J by 7 bases, with 10 bases of the junction left unmatched. The CDR3 length is 14 residues. Germline-derived CDR1 and CDR2 are DFQATT and SNEGSKA (reference sequence). The CDR3 DNA reads as TGCAGTGCTAGAGGCGGGAGAAGACTTTGGGAGCAGTACTTC. Its translation is CSARGGRRLWEQYF.

There are a few counts of this clonotype. The chain recombines TRBV7-9 with TRBJ2-5, with 9 nucleotides matching TRBD2. Unmatched junction bases numbered 4, after V lost 5 bases and J lost 3 bases. Germline loops: CDR1 SEHNR, CDR2 FQNEAQ (reference sequence). The CDR3 length is 14 residues. CDR3 sequence: CASSPGLAEETQYF. The CDR3 DNA reads TGTGCCAGCAGCCCGGGACTAGCTGAAGAGACCCAGTACTTC.

This chain uses TRBV20-1 with TRBJ1-1; no clear D. In germline, CDR1 is DFQATT, CDR2 SNEGSKA (reference sequence). The length of the CDR3 is 12 residues. V gave up 3 bases and J gave up 8 bases, with 13 bases separating them. CDR3 residues: CSARGRDPEAFF. CDR3 in DNA: TGCAGTGCTAGGGGCAGAGATCCCGAAGCTTTCTTT.

Points on this clonotype: A much larger clone differs by one base, so this may be a read error. The J gene is TRBJ2-7, the V gene TRBV4-3; 12 nucleotides align to TRBD2. J gave up 3 bases and V 1 base, and 4 bases lay outside the gene matches. This CDR3 spans 16 amino acids. CDR1 is LGHNA, CDR2 YSLEER, per germline. CDR3 DNA: TGCGCCAGCAGCCAAGCGCTACTAGCGGGAGGCTACGAGCAGTACTTC. Translating it yields CASSQALLAGGYEQYF.

With respect to this clonotype: The missing conserved phenylalanine or tryptophan at the end of this CDR3 makes a read error likely. CDR3 DNA sequence: TGTGCCAGCAGCTCCCTGATGTGGGATACGCAGTATCTT. Encoded protein: CASSSLMWDTQYL. The rearrangement uses TRBV7-2 and TRBJ2-3, with D unclear. CDR1 and CDR2 from the germline V gene are SGHTA and FQGNSA. CDR3 length: 13 amino acids. V shed 4 bases and J shed 6 bases, with 11 bases lying between them.

The chain employs TRBV29-1 and TRBJ2-6; D assignment may be TRBD1 or TRBD2 (5 bases each). The CDR3 contains 17 residues. Per germline, CDR1 SQVTM and CDR2 ANQGSEA. Trimming took 3 bases from V and 0 from J, leaving 15 bases between them. In nucleotides, the CDR3 is TGCAGCGTTGAGGGGGAGCAGGCCAGCTCTGGGGCCAACGTCCTGACTTTC. Encoded protein: CSVEGEQASSGANVLTF.